A selection of T cell receptor beta chains follows, all from one sample in a study of T-cell memory formation after mild COVID-19. TCRdb ran MiXCR on the 5' RACE reads and lists one entry per CDR3 protein. Of some 450,000 distinct CDR3 sequences listed, roughly 17% are singletons. The sequenced sample was PBMCs or a T cell subset sorted from them (not recorded which). The source is a young man who had mild COVID-19 (a few samples of this study predate the infection). Cell type and time point are not known. Each CDR3 is given with its conserved first and last residue. Size values are once, few and many counts, or a class for expanded clones, and some rows have none.

v_gene	j_gene	abundance	CDR3aa
TRBV20-1	TRBJ1-2	many	CSARDLTEYGYTF
TRBV12-3/TRBV12-4	TRBJ1-2	NA	CASDGGAGYGYTF
TRBV5-1	TRBJ2-3	NA	CASSSTSGGITDTQYF
TRBV7-3	TRBJ2-7	NA	CASSRGDSSYEQYF
TRBV4-2	TRBJ2-3	many	CASSQAGLAPTDTQYF
TRBV6-6	TRBJ2-5	NA	CASGSYDETQYF
TRBV6-5	TRBJ2-3	NA	CASSHRAPGDTQYF
TRBV7-9	TRBJ1-5	few	CASSLGYRGSNQPQHF
TRBV5-1	TRBJ1-1	NA	CASSLIGTGDTEAFF
TRBV5-1	TRBJ2-1	few	CASSLAGTSGIYNEQFF
TRBV7-2	TRBJ2-3	few	CASGDPRDTQYF
TRBV7-2	TRBJ2-6	few	CASSPPGQGAYGANVLTF
TRBV20-1	TRBJ2-1	NA	CSARDRGGYNEQFF
TRBV24-1	TRBJ2-3	NA	CATSDFEGESTDTQYF
TRBV2	TRBJ2-3	NA	CASSGPASGGTDTQYF
TRBV7-9	TRBJ1-1	NA	CASSSWGENTEAFF
TRBV3-1	TRBJ2-3	NA	CASSHSRNLDTQYF
TRBV19	TRBJ2-1	NA	CASSIDSSGVFYNEQFF
TRBV7-9	TRBJ2-3	many	CASDSMGDTQYF
TRBV7-9	TRBJ2-1	many	CASSWTSTYNEQFF
TRBV7-2	TRBJ2-3	NA	CASSPRRGAGDTQYF
TRBV6-2/TRBV6-3	TRBJ2-5	few	CASTQPPGGLAQETQYF
TRBV5-1	TRBJ1-1	many	CPATSGTEEPNTEAFF
TRBV4-2	TRBJ2-1	NA	CASSQDWGGIEFF
TRBV10-2	TRBJ2-5	many	CASSGRGGETQYF
TRBV12-3/TRBV12-4	TRBJ2-1	many	CASSPPSGGVNEQFF
TRBV3-1	TRBJ2-5	NA	CASSRGQLETQYF
TRBV15	TRBJ2-7	NA	CATSSPGTGNQTPLRAHCF
TRBV7-9	TRBJ2-5	NA	CASTMIRAGDTQYF
TRBV29-1	TRBJ2-1	many	CSATPGGGYNEQFF
TRBV7-8	TRBJ1-6	once	CASSLGWYPGQSYNSPLHF
TRBV7-2	TRBJ2-5	NA	CASSLLVEFKGPQYF